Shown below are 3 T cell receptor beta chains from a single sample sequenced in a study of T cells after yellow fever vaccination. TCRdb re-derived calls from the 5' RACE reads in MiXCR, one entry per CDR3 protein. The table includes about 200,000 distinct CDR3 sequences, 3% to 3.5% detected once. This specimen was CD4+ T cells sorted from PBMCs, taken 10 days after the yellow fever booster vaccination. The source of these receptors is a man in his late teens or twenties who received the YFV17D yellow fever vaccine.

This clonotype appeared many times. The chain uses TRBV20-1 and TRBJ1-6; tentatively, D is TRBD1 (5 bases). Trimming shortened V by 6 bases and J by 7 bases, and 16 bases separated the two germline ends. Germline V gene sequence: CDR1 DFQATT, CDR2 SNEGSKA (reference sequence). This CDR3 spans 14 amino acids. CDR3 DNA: TGCAGTGCCCGGGGGGGTATATCGAATTCACCCCTCCACTTT. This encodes CSARGGISNSPLHF.

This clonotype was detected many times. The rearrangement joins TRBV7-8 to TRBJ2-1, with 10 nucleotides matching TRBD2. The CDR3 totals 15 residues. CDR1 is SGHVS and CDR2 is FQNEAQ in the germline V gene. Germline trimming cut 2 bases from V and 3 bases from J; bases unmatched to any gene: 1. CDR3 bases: TGTGCCAGCAGCTTACTAGCGGGGGACTACAATGAGCAGTTCTTC. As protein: CASSLLAGDYNEQFF.

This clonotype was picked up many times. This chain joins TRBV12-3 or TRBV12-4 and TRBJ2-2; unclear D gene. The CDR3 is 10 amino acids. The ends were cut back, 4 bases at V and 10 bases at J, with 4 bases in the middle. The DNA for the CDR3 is TGTGCCAGCAGTTATAAGGAGCTGTTTTTT. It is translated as CASSYKELFF.